A single sample is the source of the 15 T cell receptor beta chains below, sequenced in a study of response to subunit inactivated influenza vaccine. TCRdb ran MiXCR on the RT-PCR reads and lists one entry per CDR3 protein. This table has about 540,000 distinct CDR3 sequences, under 30% appearing once. This sample also belongs to another study, concerning T cells expressing NK-cell markers. Per that study: cDNA encoding TCR beta was synthesized via 5'RACE template switching incorporating UMIs.

The sample consisted of CD4+ T cells sorted from PBMCs, taken 11 to 12 days after vaccination. These receptors were collected from a man in his fifties who received an inactivated influenza vaccine.

This sequence joins TRBV11-2 and TRBJ2-4, with D perhaps TRBD2 (6 bases). This CDR3 is 17 amino acids long. From germline, CDR1 is SGHAT and CDR2 FQNNGV. V was trimmed by 0 bases and J by 3 bases, leaving 15 bases between them. CDR3 sequence: CASSLDQGGMDKNIQYF. CDR3 in DNA: TGTGCCAGCAGCTTAGATCAAGGAGGGATGGACAAAAACATTCAGTACTTC.

On this clonotype: At one boundary the junction diverges from the germline segment, which might be a read error. V is TRBV20-1 and J is TRBJ2-3; the match to TRBD2 covers 12 bases. This CDR3 is 17 amino acids long. CDR1 is DFQATT, CDR2 SNEGSKA, per germline (reference sequence). The CDR3 here is CRARMASGRALTDTQYF. The CDR3 coding sequence is TGCAGAGCTAGGATGGCTAGCGGGAGGGCCCTCACAGATACGCAGTATTTT.

This clonotype was seen a handful of times. The chain uses TRBV7-2 and TRBJ2-2; D is unresolved. Germline values: CDR1 SGHTA, CDR2 FQGNSA. The V end was cut by 2 bases, the J end by 5 bases, with 12 bases between. The CDR3 loop spans 15 amino acids. The CDR3 protein is CASSLNAGTTGELFF. The CDR3 nucleotides are TGTGCCAGCAGCTTAAATGCCGGCACAACCGGGGAGCTGTTTTTT.

This clonotype was counted a single time. V is TRBV7-2 and J is TRBJ2-7, with TRBD1 matching over 9 bases. Trimming took 5 bases from V and 2 from J; bases not matched to a gene: 7. There are 15 residues in the CDR3. Looked up from germline, CDR1 is SGHTA and CDR2 is FQGNSA. CDR3 coding DNA: TGTGCCAGCAGCCTTGGACAGGGGAGCGCCTACGAGCAGTACTTC. Protein product: CASSLGQGSAYEQYF.

The gene calls are TRBV7-8 and TRBJ2-4; 9 bases line up with TRBD1. Germline V gene lookup returns CDR1 SGHVS and CDR2 FQNEAQ. With 3 bases clipped from V and 7 bases from J, the junction kept 4 bases outside the gene matches. This CDR3 contains 14 residues. The CDR3 coding sequence is TGTGCCAGCAGCTTCGGACAGGGGCTTAACATTCAGTACTTC. Translation: CASSFGQGLNIQYF.

The chain employs TRBV7-2 and TRBJ2-5; tentative D call: TRBD1 (6 bases). In germline, CDR1 is SGHTA, CDR2 FQGNSA. V lost 0 bases and J 1 base, leaving 9 bases between the germline ends. This CDR3 comprises 15 residues. The CDR3 spells CASSLAQGPQETQYF. CDR3 in DNA: TGTGCCAGCAGCTTAGCCCAGGGGCCCCAAGAGACCCAGTACTTC.

This clonotype has just a few counts. The chain has TRBV5-1 and TRBJ2-1; D is possibly TRBD2 (5 bases). Trimming took 3 bases from V and 0 from J, leaving 16 bases between them. The germline gives CDR1 SGHRS, CDR2 YFSETQ. This CDR3 contains 17 residues. CDR3 nucleotide sequence: TGCGCCAGCAGCTACGATTCCGGGATCGTCTCCTACAATGAGCAGTTCTTC. Translation: CASSYDSGIVSYNEQFF.

This clonotype came up once. The chain has TRBV20-1 and TRBJ1-1; unclear D gene. Germline values: CDR1 DFQATT, CDR2 SNEGSKA (reference sequence). Deletions cut 5 bases from V and 4 bases from J, with 8 bases between. There are 11 residues in the CDR3. CDR3 sequence (DNA): TGCAGTGCTGAGGACGGCACTGAAGCTTTCTTT. Its translation: CSAEDGTEAFF.

This clonotype was detected many times. The V call is TRBV12-3 or TRBV12-4, the J call TRBJ2-4, with 8 positions matching TRBD1. CDR3 length equals 14 residues. With V trimmed by 5 bases and J by 2 bases, 2 bases remained unmatched. The chain's CDR3 is CASSRTGTKNIQYF. The CDR3 region has the DNA TGTGCCAGCAGTCGGACAGGGACCAAAAACATTCAGTACTTC.

There are a few counts of this clonotype. CDR3 sequence: CASSDGSGKGADTQYF. The CDR3 DNA reads TGTGCCAGCAGTGACGGTAGCGGCAAGGGGGCAGATACGCAGTATTTT. The V call is TRBV6-2 or TRBV6-3, the J call TRBJ2-3; either TRBD1 or TRBD2 may fit D (6 bases each). Germline loops: CDR1 MNHEY, CDR2 SVGEGT. V was shortened by 5 bases and J by 4 bases, with 19 bases between the two germline ends. CDR3 length equals 16 residues.

This clonotype came up many times. V is TRBV29-1 and J is TRBJ2-7; tentatively, D is TRBD1 or TRBD2 (6 bases each). Deletions cut 0 bases from V and 6 bases from J, with 18 bases between. Germline CDR1 SQVTM, CDR2 ANQGSEA. The CDR3 sequence is 15 residues long. The CDR3: CSVEDGGQGQGEQYF. CDR3 DNA: TGCAGCGTTGAAGATGGGGGGCAGGGGCAGGGCGAGCAGTACTTC.

CDR3 in DNA: TGTGCCAGCAGGAACGGACTAGCGGGATCGAATGAGCAGTTCTTC. This translates into CASRNGLAGSNEQFF. The genes are TRBV28 and TRBJ2-1; TRBD2 matches at 12 bases. With 6 bases clipped from V and 7 bases from J, the junction kept 7 bases outside the gene matches. Germline assignment: CDR1 MDHEN and CDR2 SYDVKM. CDR3 length: 15 amino acids. Complete variable domain (other parts from reference TRBV28 and TRBJ2-1): DVKVTQSSRYLVKRTGEKVFLECVQDMDHENMFWYRQDPGLGLRLIYFSYDVKMKEKGDIPEGYSVSREKKERFSLILESASTNQTSMYLCASRNGLAGSNEQFFGPGTRLTVL.

This clonotype was detected a few times. V usage is TRBV30 and J usage is TRBJ1-1; D not resolved. The CDR3 is 12 amino acids. Per the germline V gene, CDR1 is GTSNPN and CDR2 is SVGIG (reference sequence). The CDR3 region is CAGARSNTEAFF. The CDR3 coding sequence is TGTGCTGGAGCCAGGTCTAACACTGAAGCTTTCTTT.

The chain's CDR3 is CASSYFGTQYF. The CDR3, as DNA: TGTGCCAGCAGTTACTTTGGGACCCAGTACTTC. The V and J genes are TRBV6-5 and TRBJ2-5; D is unresolved. CDR1 is MNHEY and CDR2 is SVGAGI in the germline V gene. There are 11 residues in the CDR3. V was pared by 1 base and J by 7 bases, with 4 bases between.

This clonotype came up a few times. The V call is TRBV28, the J call TRBJ2-1, with a weak D call TRBD2 (5 bases). Germline values: CDR1 MDHEN, CDR2 SYDVKM. Trimming left V 1 base short and J 16 bases short, with 11 bases between. The CDR3 is 11 amino acids. The CDR3 protein is CASSLSGKKFF. The CDR3 bases are TGTGCCAGCAGTTTATCGGGAAAAAAATTCTTC.